Shown below are 9 T cell receptor beta chains from a single sample sequenced in a study of human T cells and chemical hapten exposure. From the RACE reads, TCRdb called clonotypes with MiXCR, one entry per CDR3 protein. The sample has some 36,000 distinct CDR3 sequences; 6.5% to 8% are singletons. The time point here: pre-sensitization, week 0. Treatment noted: therapeutic diphenylcyclopropenone sensitization with weekly scalp DPC. The sample here was whole blood, taken in connection with sensitization to the hapten diphenylcyclopropenone (DPC). These receptors originate from a woman between 50 and 59 years old with alopecia areata. Some clones in this sample may be carry-over from other donors' samples.

This clonotype was recorded at least ten times. The chain employs TRBV11-3 and TRBJ1-1; D is unclear. The CDR3 extends over 16 amino acids. CDR1 and CDR2 from the germline V gene are SGHNT and YENEEA. V was cut by 0 bases and J by 0 bases, with 11 bases left in between. The CDR3 here is CASSLDLGQVNTEAFF. CDR3 in DNA: TGTGCCAGCAGCTTAGATTTAGGTCAGGTGAACACTGAAGCTTTCTTT. Looking up the rest from reference TRBV11-3 and TRBJ1-1 gives the full variable domain: EAGVVQSPRYKIIEKKQPVAFWCNPISGHNTLYWYLQNLGQGPELLIRYENEEAVDDSQLPKDRFSAERLKGVDSTLKIQPAELGDSAVYLCASSLDLGQVNTEAFFGQGTRLTVV.

The chain uses TRBV10-3 and TRBJ1-1; tentatively, D is TRBD1 (6 bases). This CDR3 is built from 15 residues. Looked up from germline, CDR1 is ENHRY and CDR2 is SYGVKD. V lost 10 bases and J 2 bases, leaving 20 bases between the germline ends. CDR3 protein: CATLSTGTSNTEAFF. The CDR3 bases are TGTGCCACCCTTTCGACAGGCACCAGCAACACTGAAGCTTTCTTT.

In its sample, this clonotype was seen a few times. The genes are TRBV29-1 and TRBJ1-4; D unclear. Germline-derived CDR1 and CDR2 are SQVTM and ANQGSEA. The CDR3 runs to 12 residues. Trimming pared 6 bases from V and 8 bases from J, leaving 13 bases between. The CDR3 DNA sequence: TGCAGCGTCTACTTTAGAGGCGAAAAACTGTTTTTT. Protein sequence: CSVYFRGEKLFF.

Only a few counts were recorded for this clonotype. The CDR3 here is CASSLEGMNTEAFF. The CDR3 DNA reads TGTGCCAGCAGCTTAGAAGGTATGAACACTGAAGCTTTCTTT. The rearrangement joins TRBV7-2 to TRBJ1-1; D remains unclear. Trimming cost V 1 base and J 0 bases, with 6 bases left between them. CDR3 size: 14 residues. The germline V gene has CDR1 SGHTA and CDR2 FQGNSA.

In its sample, this clonotype was seen many times. The V gene is TRBV7-9, the J gene TRBJ2-2, with 7 bases that match TRBD1. V trimming: 7 bases; J trimming: 4 bases; junction bases outside the gene matches: 9. This CDR3 has 15 amino acids. Germline CDR1 and CDR2: SEHNR and FQNEAQ (reference sequence). This CDR3 is CASTGLRGLTGELFF. For the CDR3, the DNA is TGTGCCAGCACCGGTTTAAGGGGGCTCACCGGGGAGCTGTTTTTT.

The chain has TRBV6-1 and TRBJ2-2, with TRBD2 matching over 9 bases. From germline, CDR1 is MNHNS and CDR2 SASEGT. V shed 8 bases, J shed 6 bases, and the junction held 4 bases outside the gene matches. The CDR3 spans 13 residues. The CDR3 loop reads CASVLAGPGELFF. The CDR3 nucleotides are TGTGCCAGCGTGCTAGCGGGACCCGGGGAGCTGTTTTTT.

This clonotype has a count of ten or more. J is TRBJ2-7 and V is TRBV28, with 11 nucleotides matching TRBD2. The trim removed 4 bases at V and 7 bases at J, leaving 15 bases unmatched. The CDR3 runs 17 residues. Per germline, CDR1 MDHEN and CDR2 SYDVKM. The chain's CDR3 is CASSSLSVSGRALEQYF. The CDR3 DNA reads as TGTGCCAGCAGTTCGCTTAGCGTTAGCGGGAGGGCCTTAGAGCAGTACTTC.

This clonotype occurred many times. The V call is TRBV6-2 or TRBV6-3, the J call TRBJ2-7; D is unresolved. Germline assignment: CDR1 MNHEY and CDR2 SVGEGT. V was cut by 6 bases and J by 5 bases, with 8 bases left in between. The CDR3 sequence is 11 residues long. CDR3 in amino acids: CASRVGHEQYF. CDR3 in DNA: TGTGCCAGCAGAGTGGGCCACGAGCAGTACTTC.

Many counts were recorded for this clonotype. The chain joins TRBV5-6 to TRBJ1-1; D is undetermined. The CDR3 has 11 amino acids. Germline CDR1 reads SGHDT; CDR2 reads YYEEEE. The V end lost 6 bases, the J end lost 5 bases, and 8 bases lay between the germline ends. The CDR3 region is CASTLGTEAFF. The CDR3 DNA reads TGTGCCAGCACATTAGGTACTGAAGCTTTCTTT.